This TCR beta chain was sequenced during a study of blood T cell repertoires in COVID-19. Produced via immunoSEQ multiplex PCR; TCRdb's table is partial and in-frame only. The sample holds about 65,000 clones, roughly 92% seen once. The CDR3 sequence is 16 residues long. With 5 bases clipped from V and 3 bases from J, the junction kept 7 bases outside the gene matches. CDR1 is MNHEY, CDR2 SVGEGT, per germline. Sequencing was done on a sample of peripheral blood. This TCR was sampled from a man aged 70-80 years with active COVID-19. V usage is TRBV6-2 or TRBV6-3 and J usage is TRBJ2-3, with TRBD2 identical over 11 bases. DNA of the CDR3: TGTGCCAGCAGTCACCTAGCGGGGGGACCTACAGATACGCAGTATTTT. Its protein is CASSHLAGGPTDTQYF.